Listed below are T cell receptor beta chains from one sample, sequenced in a study of CD4 and CD8 cells across lung adenocarcinoma regions. MiXCR was run by TCRdb on the PCR reads, yielding one entry per CDR3 protein. The table lists about 25,000 distinct CDR3 sequences, 53% of them singletons. Material: CD8+ T cells from the center of a lung tumor. The receptor set was obtained from a male donor with lung adenocarcinoma. The CD4 and CD8 labels of this study may be unreliable. Both conserved end residues are part of each CDR3. D genes are given only for firm matches. The size entry is marked missing in some rows and otherwise reads once, few, many or a size class.

>TRBV6-1|TRBD1|TRBJ2-1|few
CASKRQGAQFF
TGTGCCAGCAAAAGACAGGGGGCGCAGTTCTTC
>TRBV10-2|.|TRBJ2-4|.
CASSVCWAKNIQYF
TGCGCCAGCAGCGTGTGCTGGGCCAAAAACATTCAGTACTTC
>TRBV4-1|TRBD1|TRBJ2-3|many
CASSHGQGGTDTQYF
TGCGCCAGCAGCCACGGACAGGGAGGCACAGATACGCAGTATTTT
>TRBV6-1|.|TRBJ2-5|once
CASGGAGAGVQETQYF
TGTGCCAGCGGGGGGGCCGGGGCCGGGGTTCAAGAGACGCAGTACTTC
>TRBV6-5|.|TRBJ2-5|.
CASSYSQGGEQYF
TGTGCCAGCAGTTACTCTCAGGGTGGGGAGCAGTACTTC
>TRBV27|.|TRBJ2-6|.
CASSLTGSYVLTF
TGTGCCAGCAGTTTGACCGGGTCCTACGTGCTGACTTTC
>TRBV11-2|TRBD2|TRBJ2-2|.
CASSWGLAGGKGELSF
TGTGCCAGCAGCTGGGGACTAGCGGGAGGGAAAGGGGAGCTGTCTTTT
>TRBV10-3|.|TRBJ2-7|.
CAGQGATDMQYF
TGTGCGGGGCAGGGAGCCACAGACATGCAGTACTTC
>TRBV10-3|.|TRBJ2-4|.
CAISVPLTTGLWGKNTQYF
TGTGCCATCAGTGTACCCCTGACCACGGGGCTGTGGGGCAAGAATACTCAGTACTTT
>TRBV27|.|TRBJ2-3|.
CASTALWATDTQYF
TGTGCCAGCACTGCCCTGTGGGCCACAGATACTCAGTATTTC
>TRBV6-1|.|TRBJ2-3|.
CARIPGRGTKDTQYF
TGTGCCCGCATTCCCGGGCGGGGCACGAAAGACACTCAGTATTTT
>TRBV10-1|TRBD1|TRBJ2-3|.
CASGDRGRGENTQYF
TGCGCCAGCGGGGACAGGGGCCGAGGCGAAAATACGCAGTATTTC
>TRBV6-8|.|TRBJ2-4|.
CPSRDSGLWAENIQYF
TGTCCGAGCCGCGACTCGGGGCTGTGGGCCGAGAACATTCAGTACTTT
>TRBV6-1|TRBD2|TRBJ2-3|few
CASTERLAGEYTQYF
TGTGCCAGCACAGAAAGGCTAGCGGGAGAATATACGCAGTATTTT
>TRBV10-2|TRBD2|TRBJ2-3|many
CASSESVAGIDTQYF
TGCGCCAGCAGTGAGTCGGTAGCGGGGATAGATACGCAGTATTTT
>TRBV7-2|.|TRBJ2-5|few
CASSPGPAQETQYF
TGTGCCAGCAGCCCGGGACCCGCTCAAGAGACCCAGTACTTC
>TRBV7-9|.|TRBJ1-1|.
CASSPSQGWNTEAFF
TGTGCCAGCAGCCCTAGTCAGGGATGGAACACTGAAGCTTTCTTT
>TRBV6-1|TRBD2|TRBJ2-1|.
CASSDIAGGNSYNEQFF
TGTGCCAGCAGTGATATAGCGGGAGGAAACTCCTACAATGAGCAGTTCTTC
>TRBV6-1|TRBD1|TRBJ2-3|.
CASSEAGTGVENTQYF
TGTGCCAGCAGTGAAGCCGGGACAGGGGTTGAGAACACGCAGTATTTT
>TRBV14|.|TRBJ2-2|many
CASSLRSGTGELFF
TGTGCCAGCAGCCTCCGGTCGGGCACCGGGGAGCTGTTTTTT
>TRBV6-1|.|TRBJ2-3|.
CASRGAGTGDQETQYF
TGTGCCAGCAGGGGAGCCGGGACCGGGGATCAGGAGACGCAGTATTTT
>TRBV6-1|.|TRBJ2-1|many
CASSRGSSYNEQFF
TGTGCCAGCAGCCGGGGTAGCTCCTACAATGAGCAGTTCTTC
>TRBV6-1|TRBD1|TRBJ1-2|.
CASSQGEAYGYTF
TGTGCCAGCAGTCAGGGGGAGGCCTATGGCTACACCTTC
>TRBV6-1|TRBD2|TRBJ2-4|.
CASRGAGARDTQYF
TGTGCCAGCAGGGGAGCGGGAGCCAGAGATACGCAGTATTTC
>TRBV27|TRBD1|TRBJ1-5|many
CASSFLTSDRERNQPQHF
TGTGCCAGCAGTTTTTTGACATCCGACAGGGAAAGAAATCAGCCCCAGCATTTT
>TRBV7-8|.|TRBJ2-1|.
CASSLREGPYNEQFF
TGTGCCAGCAGCTTAAGAGAGGGCCCTTACAATGAGCAGTTCTTC
>TRBV27|TRBD2|TRBJ2-4|once
CGSTGLAATDTQYF
TGTGGCAGCACGGGCCTAGCGGCCACAGACACTCAGTACTTC
>TRBV3-1|.|TRBJ2-7|.
CASSQAPGRPKTYEQYF
TGTGCCAGCAGCCAAGCCCCGGGACGGCCAAAAACCTACGAGCAGTACTTC
>TRBV12-3/TRBV12-4|.|TRBJ2-4|.
CASGSGLRDKDTQYF
TGTGCCAGCGGTTCGGGGCTGAGGGACAAAGACACGCAGTACTTT
>TRBV3-1|.|TRBJ2-1|many
CASSQARYNEQFF
TGTGCCAGCAGCCAAGCCCGGTACAATGAGCAGTTCTTC
>TRBV6-1|TRBD1|TRBJ2-1|.
CASSTPPDRGRGEQFF
TGTGCCAGCAGTACCCCTCCTGACAGGGGAAGGGGTGAGCAGTTCTTC
>TRBV3-1|TRBD2|TRBJ2-2|.
CASSQRLAGVRVTGELFF
TGTGCCAGCAGCCAACGACTAGCGGGAGTTCGTGTCACCGGGGAGCTGTTTTTT
>TRBV10-1|.|TRBJ2-2|once
CASSEYAGTLYF
TGCGCCAGCAGTGAGTACGCCGGGACGCTGTATTTT
>TRBV4-1|.|TRBJ2-3|.
CASSQGRWAKDTQYF
TGCGCCAGCAGCCAGGGGCGGTGGGCCAAAGACACGCAGTACTTT
>TRBV6-1|.|TRBJ2-4|.
CASSREGAGAKNIQYF
TGTGCCAGCAGTCGGGAGGGGGCAGGGGCCAAAAACATTCAGTACTTC
>TRBV4-1|.|TRBJ2-4|.
CGSSQGLGATDTQYF
TGCGGCAGCAGCCAGGGGCTGGGAGCCACAGACACTCAGTATTTC
>TRBV6-1|.|TRBJ2-4|.
CSGLCAKNTQYF
TGTTCGGGGCTGTGCGCCAAAAACACGCAGTACTTC
>TRBV6-9|TRBD1|TRBJ2-1|.
CASSYPGGGLLGEQFF
TGTGCCAGCAGTTACCCAGGGGGCGGGTTACTTGGTGAGCAGTTTTTC
>TRBV25-1|TRBD1|TRBJ1-2|.
CASSGSNRGNYGYTF
TGTGCCAGCAGTGGTTCCAACAGGGGCAACTATGGCTACACCTTC
>TRBV4-2|.|TRBJ2-6|few
CASSQGSTGANVLTF
TGTGCCAGCAGCCAAGGTTCCACTGGGGCCAACGTCCTGACTTTC
>TRBV10-2|.|TRBJ2-4|.
CASSVCRAKNIQYF
TGCGCGAGCAGCGTGTGCCGGGCCAAAAACATTCAGTACTTC
>TRBV6-1|.|TRBJ2-3|.
CGRGPGHRGRNTQYF
TGTGGCCGCGGCCCGGGGCATAGAGGCAGAAATACGCAGTATTTC
>TRBV4-1|.|TRBJ2-3|many
CASSQDRITDTQYF
TGCGCCAGCAGCCAAGATCGTATTACAGATACGCAGTATTTT